This TCR beta chain was identified in a study of OX40 agonist ivuxolimab in advanced cancers. Looking at the study overall: Every 2 weeks, patients got intravenous ivuxolimab at one of six dose levels (0.01-10 mg/kg). The dose-escalation group included hepatocellular carcinoma, melanoma, renal cell carcinoma and head and neck cancer. Subjects had a mean age of roughly 60 years, with a range of roughly 23 to 80; less than 90% were male.

The data were produced by immunoSEQ multiplex PCR, yet TCRdb's version contains in-frame clones alone and is incomplete. This table holds some 97,000 clones, over 75% found once. This CDR3 spans 17 amino acids. V was pared by 4 bases and J by 0 bases, with 19 bases between. Germline lookup yields CDR1 MNHNS and CDR2 SASEGT. This rearrangement joins TRBV6-1 to TRBJ2-7; D is possibly TRBD1 or TRBD2 (5 bases each). The sample consisted of CD4+ or CD8+ T cells sorted from blood, taken in a trial of the OX40 agonist ivuxolimab. The TCR originated in an adult with an advanced solid tumor such as melanoma, head and neck, liver or kidney cancer. CDR3 sequence (DNA): TGTGCCAGCAGTGTTTCCCGGGGCATATGGGACTCCTACGAGCAGTACTTC. This encodes CASSVSRGIWDSYEQYF.